The source of this TCR beta chain is a study of cytomegalovirus exposure and HLA in healthy donors. Across the study: When 398 donors were genotyped, roughly 78% of them were found to fall in the Caucasian-associated ancestry cluster.

Germline values: CDR1 MDHEN, CDR2 SYDVKM. This CDR3 region has 12 residues. The V and J ends lost 2 bases and 6 bases respectively, with 7 bases between them. Study-level points and caveats: Despite most TCR sequences being rare, some public TCRs occurred in many donors.

This clone was observed a single time. Its antigen is undetermined. 60 Vbeta and 13 Jbeta primers were used in PCR. TCRdb keeps only in-frame clones here, not all; method: immunoSEQ multiplex PCR. The sample has some 95,000 clones; approximately 65% are singletons. The TCR was taken from a man aged 25-45 years in good health and CMV-seronegative. Sequenced input: PBMCs. The chain recombines TRBV28 with TRBJ1-1; no reliable D call. The CDR3: CASSLRGAEAFF. The CDR3 DNA reads TGTGCCAGCAGTTTACGGGGAGCTGAAGCTTTCTTT.